These 7 T cell receptor beta chains came from one sample sequenced in a study of T cells in Graves' hyperthyroidism and ophthalmopathy. There were TCR beta CDR3 regions amplified from RNA transcripts. TCR CDR3 regions were first amplified by RT-PCR with HTBI primers. TCRdb re-called the multiplex PCR reads with MiXCR, one entry per CDR3 protein. The sample includes 200,000 to 250,000 distinct CDR3 sequences, roughly 17% of them seen just once. The material sequenced was blood. These receptors came from a woman in her fifties or sixties with Graves' hyperthyroidism.

This clonotype turned up a few times. The rearrangement joins TRBV7-9 to TRBJ1-5, with D perhaps TRBD1 (5 bases). The length of the CDR3 is 12 residues. The V end was cut by 5 bases, the J end by 11 bases, with 13 bases between. CDR1 is SEHNR, CDR2 FQNEAQ, per germline (reference sequence). CDR3 in amino acids: CASSPSPGAQHF. The CDR3 DNA follows: TGTGCCAGCAGCCCCTCCCCGGGGGCCCAGCATTTT.

The V and J genes are TRBV13 and TRBJ1-3; D is uncertain. Germline lookup yields CDR1 PRHDT and CDR2 FYEKMQ (reference sequence). V lost 0 bases to trimming and J lost 0 bases, with 6 bases between them. This CDR3 has 15 amino acids. The CDR3 nucleotides read TGTGCCAGCAGCTTAGGTGTGATCTCTGGAAACACCATATATTTT. It encodes CASSLGVISGNTIYF.

V and J are TRBV7-3 and TRBJ2-1; D possibly matches TRBD1 or TRBD2 (5 bases each). V gave up 0 bases and J gave up 8 bases, with 8 bases separating them. This CDR3 region has 13 residues. Germline V gene data show CDR1 as SGHTA and CDR2 as FQGTGA. CDR3 DNA: TGTGCCAGCAGCTTAACTAGGGACGATGAGCAGTTCTTC. Translating gives CASSLTRDDEQFF.

This clonotype was seen repeatedly, ten times or more. The chain couples TRBV12-3 or TRBV12-4 to TRBJ2-3, with 8 nucleotides matching TRBD1. The CDR3 spans 17 residues. Trimming cost V 5 bases and J 2 bases; bases outside gene matches: 12. This CDR3 reads CASSTDFGTGHTDTQYF. CDR3 bases: TGTGCCAGCAGTACCGATTTTGGGACAGGACACACAGATACGCAGTATTTT.

This clonotype was observed a handful of times. J is TRBJ1-2 and V is TRBV6-1, with TRBD1 identical over 7 bases. The CDR3 extends over 14 amino acids. Trimming cost V 2 bases and J 4 bases; bases outside gene matches: 4. The germline CDR1 and CDR2 sequences are MNHNS and SASEGT. The CDR3 is CASSESGQAYGYTF. CDR3 nucleotides: TGTGCCAGCAGTGAATCAGGACAGGCCTATGGCTACACCTTC.

This clonotype was found many times. This chain uses TRBV7-9 with TRBJ2-3, with 8 bases fitting TRBD2. V lost 7 bases to trimming and J lost 5 bases; unmatched junction nucleotides: 14. The CDR3 runs to 16 residues. Germline CDR1 reads SEHNR; CDR2 reads FQNEAQ (reference sequence). The CDR3 spells CASTPLLADLGDTQYF. The CDR3 bases are TGTGCCAGCACCCCTCTACTAGCGGACCTGGGAGATACGCAGTATTTT. Full variable domain (outside the CDR3, taken from reference TRBV7-9 and TRBJ2-3): DTGVSQNPRHKITKRGQNVTFRCDPISEHNRLYWYRQTLGQGPEFLTYFQNEAQLEKSRLLSDRFSAERPKGSFSTLEIQRTEQGDSAMYLCASTPLLADLGDTQYFGPGTRLTVL.

This clonotype has a count of ten or more. The J gene is TRBJ2-1, the V gene TRBV5-1; 8 bases fit TRBD2. CDR1 and CDR2 (germline): SGHRS, YFSETQ. The CDR3 has 15 residues. V was clipped by 5 bases and J by 7 bases; unmatched bases: 11. CDR3 in amino acids: CASRRGIAGPNEQFF. CDR3 DNA sequence: TGCGCCAGCAGACGGGGCATAGCGGGGCCGAATGAGCAGTTCTTC.